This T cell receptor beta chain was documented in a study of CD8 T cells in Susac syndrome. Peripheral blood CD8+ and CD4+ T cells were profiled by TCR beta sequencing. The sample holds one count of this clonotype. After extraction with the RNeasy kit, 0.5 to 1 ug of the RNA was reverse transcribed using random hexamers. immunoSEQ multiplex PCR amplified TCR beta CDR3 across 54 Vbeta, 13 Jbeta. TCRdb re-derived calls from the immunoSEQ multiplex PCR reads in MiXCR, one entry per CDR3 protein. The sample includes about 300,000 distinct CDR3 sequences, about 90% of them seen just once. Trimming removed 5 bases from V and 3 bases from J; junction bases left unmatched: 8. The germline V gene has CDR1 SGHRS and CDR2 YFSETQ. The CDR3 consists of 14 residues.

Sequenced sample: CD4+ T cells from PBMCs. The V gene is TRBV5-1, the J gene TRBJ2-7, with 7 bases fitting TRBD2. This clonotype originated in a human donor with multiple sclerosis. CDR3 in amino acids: CASRAGLRSYEQYF. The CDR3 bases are TGCGCCAGCAGAGCGGGACTGCGAAGCTACGAGCAGTACTTC.